This T cell receptor beta chain was documented in a study of T cell responses to AZD1222 COVID-19 vaccine. This CDR3 is built from 15 residues. The germline CDR1 and CDR2 sequences are SGHAT and FQNNGV. Trimming took 5 bases from V and 7 from J, leaving 21 bases between them. The table came from immunoSEQ multiplex PCR; TCRdb's copy has only in-frame clones and leaves some out. The data contain about 150,000 clones, 80% to 90% of them singletons. V and J are TRBV11-2 and TRBJ2-7; perhaps D is TRBD1 or TRBD2 (5 bases each). The starting material was peripheral blood, obtained on day 0 of AZD1222 vaccination. The receptor was derived from an adult in good health. The CDR3 reads CASSAPGRHAREQYF. In DNA, the CDR3 is TGTGCCAGCAGCGCCCCGGGACGCCATGCTCGGGAGCAGTACTTC.